This T cell receptor beta chain is from a study of cytomegalovirus exposure and HLA in healthy donors (dated by TCRdb to 2016 to 2017). The study in broad terms: According to an earlier analysis of 450 to 650 of the donors, 150 million to 200 million T cells yielded over 100 million unique TCR beta sequences and 276 Gb of sequence data. In a later genetic analysis, genome-wide SNP genotypes for about three fifths of the roughly 670 donors were used, and that subset was treated as a discovery cohort. An early release that covered some 630 HLA-typed donors contained about 300 gigabases of sequencing data and tens of millions of unique TCR sequences. Donor age, sex, ethnicity and CMV serostatus were collected together with the repertoire data. The later analysis used no new phenotypic data to find candidate immune exposures, relying instead on TCR beta sequences and their occurrence across donors. On average, roughly 250,000 unique TCR beta nucleotide sequences were sequenced per donor among 398 genotyped donors of the cohort, with roughly 18% of those sequences being non-productive. The number of donors typed differed by locus, with roughly 629-640 for A, B, C, DRB1 and DQB1, around 520 for DQA1, some 570 for DPA1, and over 400 for DPB1. Every repertoire in the discovery cohort had been generated on one and the same sequencing platform. The study was designed to test whether signatures of past pathogen exposure could be identified by cataloging public T cell receptors. Along with the roughly 670-subject first cohort, a separate validation cohort of around 120 different subjects was used. In a later analysis, previously published TCR beta repertoires from hundreds of donors were re-analyzed and high-resolution HLA genotyping was added so that TCR occurrence patterns could be studied. The study used immunosequencing to profile the T cell repertoires of approximately 640 subjects and linked those repertoires to cytomegalovirus serostatus. The genetic ancestry cluster associated with self-reported Caucasian donors included over 65% of the 398 genotyped donors. Several DR-DQ haplotypes were handled as single units for association and clustering, since linkage in the cohort was strong. The study combined high-throughput TCR immunosequencing, statistical association of individual TCRs with disease status, and machine learning to predict cytomegalovirus infection status. Class I and class II HLA loci were covered by the typing at four-digit resolution. An earlier analysis of nearly 600 of the donors applied high-throughput TCR beta sequencing to assess whether each TCR beta V gene segment acted as functional or pseudogenic.

The cohort consisted of hundreds of healthy bone marrow donors. All cohort members were sampled while nominally healthy, although unrecorded immune exposures were likely present. The donor was CMV seropositive and was included in the group of some 290 seropositive cohort members. Every donor gave a peripheral blood sample, and the peripheral blood mononuclear cells from that sample were used for TCR beta sequencing. The Qiagen DNeasy Blood Extraction Kit was used to extract genomic DNA from the blood cell samples. A remark on this clone: The antigen this receptor binds is unknown. No per-base quality is available; no much larger clone lies one base away.

Preparation of the library involved the immunoSEQ multiplex PCR assay. For the multiplex PCR, a mixture combining 60 forward primers for TCR Vbeta segments and 13 reverse primers for TCR Jbeta segments was used. Amplification of the CDR3 region of rearranged TCR beta genes was performed with a multiplex PCR assay on genomic DNA. The amplified TCR beta libraries were sequenced on the Illumina HiSeq System as 87-base-pair reads. As for how the authors treated the data: A later analysis counted around 72 million unique TCR beta chains across the 666 repertoires, and roughly 11 million of these chains were shared by at least two donors. A nearest-neighbor algorithm error-corrected the raw reads and collapsed the reads into unique sequences, merging closely related sequences to remove PCR and sequencing errors. CDR3 sequences were aligned to IMGT reference sequences to assign V, D and J gene segments. Each retained sequence needed at least a six-nucleotide match to both a V gene segment and a J gene segment. Rearrangements were called productive when the CDR3 lacked stop codons and stayed in frame with V and J; all others were non-productive. Following IMGT convention, CDR3 was defined as the stretch from the second conserved V-encoded cysteine to the conserved J-encoded phenylalanine. The earlier analysis of about 570 of the donors excluded any sequence lacking an unambiguous match to a single V gene segment. An earlier analysis of 587 of the donors classified V segments as functional when productive rearrangements were above 56.7% and as segregating when the standard deviation between donors was above 5%. To diagnose cytomegalovirus status from the catalog of TCR beta chain sequences, a statistical classification framework was built. In a later analysis, V and J genes were assigned by comparing TCR nucleotide sequences against IMGT/GENE-DB human TR gene sequences. Using the TCRdist pipeline, a later analysis assigned CDR3 sequences along with most-parsimonious VDJ recombination scenarios. In a later analysis, each TCR beta chain was defined by its CDR3 amino acid sequence together with its V-gene family, and reads lacking a unique V-gene family were excluded. In a later analysis, 450 to 600 highly shared, low-generation-probability nucleotide sequences were removed to address suspected cross-contamination and a sequencing artifact. In a later analysis, a clonal expansion index was calculated for each public chain from normalized within-repertoire ranks of inferred template counts. In a later analysis, generation probabilities were computed using a VDJ recombination model fitted to out-of-frame rearrangements, and the results were checked against IGoR. A later analysis scored TCR-TCR, TCR-HLA and TCR-CMV co-occurrence with hypergeometric tests, applying a repertoire-size bias correction to TCR pairs. In a later analysis, false discovery rates were estimated by permuting HLA or CMV assignments 20 times. In a later analysis, co-occurring TCRs were grouped with DBSCAN, and TCRdist sequence similarity was added when clustering was performed within HLA-allele-positive subsets. Co-occurrence clustering excluded repertoires with fewer than 30,000 or more than 120,000 public chains, plus five with anomalous nucleotide sharing. Held by TCRdb, this immuneACCESS table contains in-frame sequences only and omits some clones. Under half of the omission traces to an unresolved V gene where checked; the cause of the rest is unknown. V and J calls plus clone size are reproduced from that table; the DNA served to infer D and trimming. The sample table contains more than 150,000 clones; only one count was recorded for around 80% of them. The ten most abundant clones make up 1.1% to 1.5% of the sample.

CDR1 and CDR2 are read off the germline V gene (reference sequence) as WNHNN and SYGVQD. The CDR3 has 13 amino acids, counting the end cysteine and phenylalanine. Left in the record is the CDR3 DNA by itself, 39 bases read in frame from the first base. Trimming at the junction amounts to 4 bases on V and 2 bases on J, and the germline ends lie 9 bases apart. Study-level results and caveats: Linkage disequilibrium might explain the correlated functional status among segregating V segments, but an unknown experimental factor could not be excluded. According to a later analysis, TCR association rates differed among HLA loci, with DRB1 alleles showing the most associated TCRs and HLA-C alleles showing the fewest. A further reported finding was that TCR beta sequences accurately predicted the HLA-A and HLA-B alleles for most subjects in the first cohort. A group of highly shared sequence variants was considered likely to be a technical artifact of the sequencing pipeline. Because some donors lacked HLA typing at each locus, the association tests relied only on the typed subset. A total of fewer than 200 TCR beta chains were listed by the study as associated with cytomegalovirus. Strong co-occurrence of HLA alleles, especially DR and DQ, made assigning TCR associations to individual alleles difficult. Several of the top co-occurrence clusters appeared to be linked to parvovirus B19, influenza, CMV and Epstein-Barr virus, according to a later analysis. The authors suggested that the approach could potentially be generalized to other disease states and immunological phenotypes. In an earlier analysis of approximately 590 of the donors, most TCR beta V segments were observed in productive rearrangements about 87% or about 30% of the time, broadly matching IMGT annotations. A later analysis found that most CMV-associated TCR beta chains appeared HLA-restricted, with HLA associations seemingly driven largely by CMV exposure. Because counts were too low, about 18 rarely observed V segments, including chromosome 9 orphons, were left out of the earlier analysis of 587 of the donors. In a later genetic analysis, fewer N-insertions in productive TCRs were reported among donors in an Asian-associated ancestry cluster than the approximately 710-donor mean. The only immune exposure information available for the cohort was CMV serostatus. The presence/absence analyses assumed that sequencing depth was roughly uniform across donors, and that assumption may not be true. Across donors, most TCR sequences were observed very rarely, whereas some public TCRs were present in many individuals. Compared with equally common non-associated chains, HLA-associated TCR beta chains in a later analysis were more clonally expanded and had lower generation probabilities. V-gene and J-gene trimming of TCR beta chains was associated with a missense DCLRE1C variant in a later genetic analysis, and the association was replicated in an independent cohort. In vitro tests confirmed that a few of the cytomegalovirus-associated TCR beta chains recognize cytomegalovirus antigens. Some IMGT-functional V segments, including TRBV6-2 and TRBV6-3, could not be told apart with the 87-base-pair reads, so those segments were excluded. The cohort was sequenced for TCR beta chains only, and without alpha or paired-chain data the features that could be detected were limited. Specific HLA alleles were associated with 15,000 to 20,000 TCR beta sequences at a false discovery rate of 0.05 in a later analysis. Cytomegalovirus status was reported to be diagnosed by the classifier with high specificity and sensitivity in both the original and validation cohorts.

This TCR came from a girl aged 10 to 17 in good health and CMV-seropositive. The rearrangement joined TRBV10-1 to TRBJ2-7, with TRBD1 perhaps the D gene, on 6 matching bases. Specimen: PBMCs. The CDR3 is CASSVAGAYEQYF. The DNA is TGCGCCAGCAGTGTCGCAGGGGCCTACGAGCAGTACTTC.